The 19 T cell receptor beta chains below all came from one sample that was sequenced in a study of blood T cell repertoires in COVID-19. Profiling relied on immunoSEQ multiplex PCR, and the TCRdb table lists in-frame clones only, not all of them. Found here are 250,000 to 350,000 clones, approximately 90% of them singletons; the top ten hold 8% to 13%. Sequencing input: PBMCs or T cells enriched from blood (not recorded which). All receptors derive from a woman aged 18-35 years who had recovered from COVID-19.

The chain combines TRBV7-6 with TRBJ1-1, with TRBD1 matching over 7 bases. The CDR3 spans 14 residues. The ends lost 1 base at V and 3 bases at J; junction bases unmatched: 2. Germline V CDR1 and CDR2: SGHVS, FNYEAQ. CDR3 sequence reads: CASSLGTGDTEAFF. In DNA form, the CDR3 reads TGTGCCAGCAGCTTAGGGACAGGAGACACTGAAGCTTTCTTT.

CDR3 coding DNA: TGTGCCACCAGTGGGGGTAGCGGGAGCACAGATACGCAGTATTTT. It encodes CATSGGSGSTDTQYF. V gene TRBV24-1 combines with J gene TRBJ2-3; 7 bases are a match to TRBD2. J gave up 0 bases and V 5 bases, and 4 bases lay outside the gene matches. The CDR3 has 15 amino acids. Looked up from germline, CDR1 is KGHDR and CDR2 is SFDVKD.

The rearrangement uses TRBV7-3 and TRBJ2-1, with 7 nucleotides matching TRBD2. The germline CDR1 and CDR2 sequences are SGHTA and FQGTGA. There are 16 residues in the CDR3. With V trimmed by 5 bases and J by 8 bases, 15 bases remained unmatched. CDR3 nucleotides: TGTGCCAGCAGCCTCTCTCTCGGCGGGGGTTGGGATGAGCAGTTCTTC. Translated: CASSLSLGGGWDEQFF.

The chain recombines TRBV28 with TRBJ2-5; 7 nucleotides align to TRBD1. Germline CDR1 MDHEN, CDR2 SYDVKM. CDR3 size: 15 residues. V lost 4 bases to trimming and J lost 7 bases; unmatched junction nucleotides: 12. CDR3 in amino acids: CASSSPGQLGMTQYF. The CDR3, as DNA: TGTGCCAGCAGTTCTCCGGGACAGCTTGGTATGACCCAGTACTTC.

There are a few counts of this clone. The gene calls are TRBV27 and TRBJ2-7, with D maybe TRBD1 (6 bases). V lost 5 bases and J 1 base, leaving 12 bases between the germline ends. CDR3 length: 14 amino acids. Germline V lookup: CDR1 MNHEY, CDR2 SMNVEV (reference sequence). In DNA form, the CDR3 reads TGTGCCAGCAGTCCCCCGACAGGTTCCTACGAGCAGTACTTC. Protein product: CASSPPTGSYEQYF.

This chain connects TRBV19 to TRBJ1-1; possibly TRBD1 for D (5 bases). CDR1 and CDR2 from the germline V gene are LNHDA and SQIVND (reference sequence). V was shortened by 3 bases and J by 2 bases, with 10 bases between the two germline ends. The CDR3 is 14 amino acids. CDR3 sequence reads: CASSIGTTNTEAFF. The CDR3 nucleotides are TGTGCCAGTAGTATCGGGACTACTAACACTGAAGCTTTCTTT.

V gene TRBV24-1 combines with J gene TRBJ2-2; 8 bases fit TRBD1. The CDR3 extends over 16 amino acids. The germline CDR1 and CDR2 sequences are KGHDR and SFDVKD. J was trimmed by 2 bases and V by 3 bases; bases with no gene match: 4. CDR3 nucleotides: TGTGCCACCAGTGATACTGGACAGGGTAACACCGGGGAGCTGTTTTTT. Its translation: CATSDTGQGNTGELFF.

The chain recombines TRBV27 with TRBJ1-3; maybe TRBD1 (5 bases). The V and J ends lost 5 bases and 2 bases respectively, with 10 bases between them. The CDR3 totals 14 residues. Germline V gene lookup returns CDR1 MNHEY and CDR2 SMNVEV (reference sequence). The CDR3 reads CASSTSGTGNTIYF. The CDR3 DNA sequence: TGTGCCAGCAGTACTTCAGGGACTGGAAACACCATATATTTT.

The V gene is TRBV27, the J gene TRBJ1-2, with D tentatively TRBD1 (5 bases). Germline CDR1 is MNHEY and CDR2 is SMNVEV (reference sequence). Trimming shortened V by 7 bases and J by 4 bases, and 10 bases separated the two germline ends. The CDR3 length is 12 residues. For the CDR3, the DNA is TGTGCCAGCACCGACAGCTCCTATGGCTACACCTTC. Translated: CASTDSSYGYTF.

CDR3 protein: CASSSPTGSPSYEQYF. CDR3 sequence (DNA): TGTGCCAGCAGTTCCCCGACAGGGAGCCCCAGCTACGAGCAGTACTTC. This sequence joins TRBV27 and TRBJ2-7; 7 bases align to TRBD1. V was pared by 4 bases and J by 3 bases, with 12 bases of the junction left unmatched. Per the germline V gene, CDR1 is MNHEY and CDR2 is SMNVEV (reference sequence). This CDR3 comprises 16 residues.

The chain joins TRBV27 to TRBJ1-3, with unresolved D. V lost 4 bases and J lost 4, with 11 bases in between. Germline loops: CDR1 MNHEY, CDR2 SMNVEV (reference sequence). CDR3 length: 14 amino acids. CDR3 sequence (DNA): TGTGCCAGCAGTTCAACAGCGGCCGGAAACACCATATATTTT. Its protein product is CASSSTAAGNTIYF.

This clone appeared a single time. The rearrangement links TRBV7-9 to TRBJ2-7; TRBD1 aligns across 10 bases. The V gene's germline CDR1 is SEHNR and CDR2 FQNEAQ (reference sequence). The J segment lost 1 base and the V segment lost 3 bases, leaving 3 bases of the junction unmatched. CDR3 length: 15 amino acids. The CDR3 nucleotides read TGTGCCAGCAGCTTTCGGACAGGGGGATCCTACGAGCAGTACTTC. It specifies CASSFRTGGSYEQYF.

The rearrangement uses TRBV6-5 and TRBJ2-2, with 9 bases fitting TRBD1. This CDR3 is 14 amino acids long. V gave up 8 bases and J gave up 5 bases; unmatched junction bases: 6. Germline-derived CDR1 and CDR2 are MNHEY and SVGAGI. The CDR3 DNA reads as TGTGCCAGCTCTGGACAGGGGTGGACCGGGGAGCTGTTTTTT. It specifies CASSGQGWTGELFF.

This chain uses TRBV28 with TRBJ2-7, with 11 bases lining up with TRBD1. CDR1 and CDR2 from the germline V gene are MDHEN and SYDVKM. CDR3 length: 16 amino acids. The V gene end was trimmed by 11 bases and the J gene end by 2 bases; junction bases not matched to a gene: 14. The CDR3 nucleotides are TGTGCCGCCTCCGGACAGGGGGCAATTCTGACCTACGAGCAGTACTTC. Its translation is CAASGQGAILTYEQYF.

The V call is TRBV30, the J call TRBJ1-1; D is ambiguous. Germline V gene lookup returns CDR1 GTSNPN and CDR2 SVGIG (reference sequence). The CDR3 is 12 amino acids. V was shortened by 5 bases and J by 2 bases, with 9 bases between the two germline ends. CDR3 in amino acids: CAWEGVNTEAFF. The CDR3 DNA follows: TGTGCCTGGGAGGGAGTAAACACTGAAGCTTTCTTT.

V gene TRBV25-1 combines with J gene TRBJ2-1; 7 bases match TRBD2. Per the germline V gene, CDR1 is MGHDK and CDR2 is SYGVNS. The CDR3 is made up of 15 amino acids. The V gene end was trimmed by 1 base and the J gene end by 2 bases; junction bases not matched to a gene: 2. CDR3 bases: TGTGCCAGCAGTGAATGGGGGGGAGCCTACAATGAGCAGTTCTTC. Translated, it gives CASSEWGGAYNEQFF.

The rearrangement links TRBV5-6 to TRBJ2-7; D may be TRBD2 (5 bases). Germline CDR1 and CDR2: SGHDT and YYEEEE. This CDR3 region has 14 residues. V lost 1 base, J lost 3 bases, and 11 bases lay in between. CDR3 loop: CASSLRGPHYEQYF. As DNA, the CDR3 is TGTGCCAGCAGCTTGAGAGGGCCCCACTACGAGCAGTACTTC.

This clone was seen only a few times. This sequence joins TRBV19 and TRBJ1-2, with 7 bases that match TRBD1. The CDR3 spans 16 residues. Germline-derived CDR1 and CDR2 are LNHDA and SQIVND (reference sequence). Trimming took 1 base from V and 0 from J; bases not matched to a gene: 5. The CDR3 coding sequence is TGTGCCAGTAGTATAGGGACAGGAGATACTAACTATGGCTACACCTTC. This encodes CASSIGTGDTNYGYTF.

The chain carries TRBV5-4 and TRBJ1-1; D unclear. The germline V gene has CDR1 SGHNT and CDR2 YYREEE (reference sequence). The CDR3 extends over 15 amino acids. V lost 4 bases to trimming and J lost 0 bases, with 13 bases between them. The CDR3 sequence is CASSPNSGMNTEAFF. In DNA, the CDR3 is TGTGCCAGCAGCCCGAACAGTGGCATGAACACTGAAGCTTTCTTT.